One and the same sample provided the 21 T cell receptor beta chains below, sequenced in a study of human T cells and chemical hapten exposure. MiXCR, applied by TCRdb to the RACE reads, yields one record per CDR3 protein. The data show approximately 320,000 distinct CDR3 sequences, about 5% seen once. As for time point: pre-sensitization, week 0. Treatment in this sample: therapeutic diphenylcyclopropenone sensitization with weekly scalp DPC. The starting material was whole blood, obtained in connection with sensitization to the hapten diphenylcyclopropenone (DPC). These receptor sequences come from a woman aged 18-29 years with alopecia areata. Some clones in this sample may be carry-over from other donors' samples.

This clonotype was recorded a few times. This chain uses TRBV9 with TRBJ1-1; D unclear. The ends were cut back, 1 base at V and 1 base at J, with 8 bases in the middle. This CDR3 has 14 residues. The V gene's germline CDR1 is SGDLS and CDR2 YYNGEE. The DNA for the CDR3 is TGTGCCAGCAGCGTATTACCCAGGAACACTGAAGCTTTCTTT. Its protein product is CASSVLPRNTEAFF.

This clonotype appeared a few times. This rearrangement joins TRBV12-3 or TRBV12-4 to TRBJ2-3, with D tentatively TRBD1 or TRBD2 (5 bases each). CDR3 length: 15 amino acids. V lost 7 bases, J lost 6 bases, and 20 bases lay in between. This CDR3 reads CASTQLGTTWDTQYF. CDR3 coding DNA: TGTGCCAGCACCCAACTGGGGACGACCTGGGATACGCAGTATTTT.

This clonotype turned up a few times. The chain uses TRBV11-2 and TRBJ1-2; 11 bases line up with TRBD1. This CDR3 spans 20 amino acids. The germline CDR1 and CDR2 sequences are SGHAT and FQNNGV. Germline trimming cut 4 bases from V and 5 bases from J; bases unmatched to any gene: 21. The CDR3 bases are TGTGCCAGCAGCTCCTATACCCTCCGGGTGCGGGACAGGGGGGAATATGGCTACACCTTC. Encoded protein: CASSSYTLRVRDRGEYGYTF.

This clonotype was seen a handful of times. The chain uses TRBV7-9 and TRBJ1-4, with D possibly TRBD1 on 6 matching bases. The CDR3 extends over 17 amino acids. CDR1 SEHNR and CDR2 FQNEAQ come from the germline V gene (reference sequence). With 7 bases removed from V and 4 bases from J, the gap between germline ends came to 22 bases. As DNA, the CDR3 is TGTGCCAGCATCACTAGTTCCAAGGACAGATATAATGAAAAACTGTTTTTT. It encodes CASITSSKDRYNEKLFF.

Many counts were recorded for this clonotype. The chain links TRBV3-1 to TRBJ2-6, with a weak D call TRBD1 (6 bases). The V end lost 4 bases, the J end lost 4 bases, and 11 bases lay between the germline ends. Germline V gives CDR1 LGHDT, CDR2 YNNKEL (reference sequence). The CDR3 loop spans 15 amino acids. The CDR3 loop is CASSRTGTGANVLTF. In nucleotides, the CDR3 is TGTGCCAGCAGCCGCACCGGGACAGGGGCCAACGTCCTGACTTTC.

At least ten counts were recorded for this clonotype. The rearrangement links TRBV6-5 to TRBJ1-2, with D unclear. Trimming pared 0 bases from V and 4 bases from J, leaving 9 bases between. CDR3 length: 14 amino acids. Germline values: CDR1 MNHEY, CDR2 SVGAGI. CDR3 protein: CASSYSRNGYGYTF. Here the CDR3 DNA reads TGTGCCAGCAGTTACTCGAGAAACGGCTATGGCTACACCTTC.

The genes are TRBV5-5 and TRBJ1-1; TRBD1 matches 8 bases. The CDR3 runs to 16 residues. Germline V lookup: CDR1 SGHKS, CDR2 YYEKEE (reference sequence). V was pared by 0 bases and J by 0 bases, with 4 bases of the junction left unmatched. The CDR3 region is CASSLATGGMNTEAFF. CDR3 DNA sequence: TGTGCCAGCAGCTTGGCCACAGGGGGAATGAACACTGAAGCTTTCTTT.

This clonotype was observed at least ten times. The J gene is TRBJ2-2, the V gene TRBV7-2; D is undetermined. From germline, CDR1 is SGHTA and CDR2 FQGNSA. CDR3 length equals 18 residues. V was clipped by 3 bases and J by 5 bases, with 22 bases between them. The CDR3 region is CASSFLMSLDISTGELFF. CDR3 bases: TGTGCCAGCAGCTTTCTAATGTCTTTAGATATATCGACCGGGGAGCTGTTTTTT.

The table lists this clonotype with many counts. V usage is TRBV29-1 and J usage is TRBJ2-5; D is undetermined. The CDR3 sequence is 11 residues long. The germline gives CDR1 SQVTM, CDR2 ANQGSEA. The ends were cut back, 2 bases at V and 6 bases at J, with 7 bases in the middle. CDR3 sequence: CSVEIVQTQYF. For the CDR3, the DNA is TGCAGCGTTGAAATCGTGCAGACCCAGTACTTC.

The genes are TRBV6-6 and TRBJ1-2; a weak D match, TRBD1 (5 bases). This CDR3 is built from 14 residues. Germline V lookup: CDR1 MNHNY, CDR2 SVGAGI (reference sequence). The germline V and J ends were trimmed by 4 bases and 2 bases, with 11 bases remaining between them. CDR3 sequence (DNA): TGTGCCAGCAGTTCTCCAGGGACGAACTATGGCTACACCTTC. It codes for CASSSPGTNYGYTF.

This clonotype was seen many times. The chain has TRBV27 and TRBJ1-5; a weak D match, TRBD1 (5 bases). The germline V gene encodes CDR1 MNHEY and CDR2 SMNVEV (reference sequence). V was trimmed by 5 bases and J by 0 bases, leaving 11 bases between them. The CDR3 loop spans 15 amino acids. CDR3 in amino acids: CASSPRDGSNQPQHF. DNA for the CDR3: TGTGCCAGCAGTCCCAGGGACGGTAGCAATCAGCCCCAGCATTTT.

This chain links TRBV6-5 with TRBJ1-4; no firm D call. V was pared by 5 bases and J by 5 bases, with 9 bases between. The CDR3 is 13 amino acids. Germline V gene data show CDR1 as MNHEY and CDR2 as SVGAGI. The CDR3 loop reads CASSRRQNEKLFF. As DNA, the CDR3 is TGTGCCAGCAGTCGGCGGCAAAATGAAAAACTGTTTTTT.

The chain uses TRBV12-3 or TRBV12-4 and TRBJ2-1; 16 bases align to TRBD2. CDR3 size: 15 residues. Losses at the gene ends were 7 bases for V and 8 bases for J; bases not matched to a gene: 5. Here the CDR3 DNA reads TGTGCCAGCACTTATGGGACTAGCGGGGGGGATGAGCAGTTCTTC. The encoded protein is CASTYGTSGGDEQFF.

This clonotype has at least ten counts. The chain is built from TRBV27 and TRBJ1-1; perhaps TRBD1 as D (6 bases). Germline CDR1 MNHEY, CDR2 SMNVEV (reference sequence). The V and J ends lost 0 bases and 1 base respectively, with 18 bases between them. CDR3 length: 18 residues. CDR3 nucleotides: TGTGCCAGCAGTTTATCGAGTTTAGGGGGAGGAAGGAACACTGAAGCTTTCTTT. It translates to CASSLSSLGGGRNTEAFF.

CDR3 coding DNA: TGTGCCAGCAGCGTAGGGGACTATTCTTACGAGCAGTACTTC. This translates into CASSVGDYSYEQYF. The chain uses TRBV9 and TRBJ2-7, with 7 bases aligning to TRBD2. Germline CDR1 SGDLS, CDR2 YYNGEE. J was trimmed by 4 bases and V by 0 bases; bases with no gene match: 4. The CDR3 length is 14 residues.

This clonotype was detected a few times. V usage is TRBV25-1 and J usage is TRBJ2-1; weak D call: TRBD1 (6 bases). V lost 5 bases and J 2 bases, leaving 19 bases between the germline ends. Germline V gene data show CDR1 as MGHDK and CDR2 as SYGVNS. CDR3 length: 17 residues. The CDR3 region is CASSQFPGHPPYNEQFF. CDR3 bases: TGTGCCAGCAGTCAATTTCCGGGACACCCCCCCTACAATGAGCAGTTCTTC.

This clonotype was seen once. The CDR3 DNA is TGTGCCAGCAGTTTTTTAATGGCTAGCGGAAAAGAGACCCAGTACTTC. This codes for CASSFLMASGKETQYF. The chain employs TRBV28 and TRBJ2-5; 7 bases are shared with TRBD2. This CDR3 comprises 16 residues. V was pared by 3 bases and J by 3 bases, with 10 bases of the junction left unmatched. CDR1 is MDHEN and CDR2 is SYDVKM in the germline V gene.

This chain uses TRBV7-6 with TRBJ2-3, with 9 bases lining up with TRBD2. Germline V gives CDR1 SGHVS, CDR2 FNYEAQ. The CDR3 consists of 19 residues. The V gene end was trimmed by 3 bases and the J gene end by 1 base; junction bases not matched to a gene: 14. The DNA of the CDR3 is TGTGCCAGCAGCTTGGCGCCCGCCGGTCAGCGGGGGGGCACAGATACGCAGTATTTT. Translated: CASSLAPAGQRGGTDTQYF.

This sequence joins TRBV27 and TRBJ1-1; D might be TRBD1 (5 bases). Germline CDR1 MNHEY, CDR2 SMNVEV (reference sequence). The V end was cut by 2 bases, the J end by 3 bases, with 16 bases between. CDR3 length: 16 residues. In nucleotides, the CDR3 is TGTGCCAGCAGTTTAGGGGGGACCAGAGACGACACTGAAGCTTTCTTT. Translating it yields CASSLGGTRDDTEAFF.

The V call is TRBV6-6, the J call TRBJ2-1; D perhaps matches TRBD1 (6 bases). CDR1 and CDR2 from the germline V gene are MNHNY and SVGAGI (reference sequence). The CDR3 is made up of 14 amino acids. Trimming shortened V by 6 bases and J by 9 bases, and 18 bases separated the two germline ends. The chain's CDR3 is CASSLRGGRGEQFF. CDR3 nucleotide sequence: TGTGCCAGCAGCCTACGAGGGGGAAGAGGTGAGCAGTTCTTC.

The CDR3 coding sequence is TGTGCCAGCAGTCTGCCGCGGGACTGGGCTAGGGGTGAGCAGTTCTTC. Protein sequence: CASSLPRDWARGEQFF. The V gene is TRBV12-3 or TRBV12-4, the J gene TRBJ2-1, with D possibly TRBD2 on 6 matching bases. Trimming took off 5 bases at V and 9 bases at J, with 23 bases between the two ends. The CDR3 runs 16 residues.